One and the same sample provided the 27 T cell receptor beta chains below, sequenced in a study of beta chain features in type 1 diabetes. No antigen is known for these receptors. The investigators reverse transcribed all of the isolated RNA, so they sequenced expressed TCRB transcripts. Assay used: immunoSEQ multiplex PCR; TCRdb lists only in-frame clones, some missing. The sample lists about 160,000 clones, about a tenth occurring once. Study-level points and caveats: For Type 1 diabetes patients, all four CD4+ subsets carried TCRB CDR3s that were moderately but significantly shorter.

The sequenced sample consisted of central memory CD4+ T cells from blood. The receptors shown here come from a young man with type 1 diabetes.

This clone was observed a few times. V gene TRBV7-9 combines with J gene TRBJ2-7; D gene uncertain. Trimming pared 5 bases from V and 2 bases from J, leaving 7 bases between. CDR1 and CDR2 (germline): SEHNR, FQNEAQ (reference sequence). The CDR3 covers 12 residues. The CDR3 DNA reads TGTGCCAGCAGCCCTATGGCCTACGAGCAGTACTTC. Its protein is CASSPMAYEQYF.

V and J are TRBV29-1 and TRBJ2-7; 14 bases are a match to TRBD2. Germline CDR1 and CDR2: SQVTM and ANQGSEA. The CDR3 totals 16 residues. V shed 5 bases and J 1 base; nucleotides not matched to a gene: 7. CDR3 amino acids: CSVTGTSGSRSYEQYF. The CDR3 DNA reads as TGCAGCGTTACCGGGACTAGCGGGAGTAGGTCCTACGAGCAGTACTTC.

V and J are TRBV20-1 and TRBJ2-1; the D gene is possibly TRBD2 (6 bases). Trimming stripped 6 bases from V and 10 bases from J, with 13 bases between. The CDR3 runs 11 residues. The germline V gene has CDR1 DFQATT and CDR2 SNEGSKA (reference sequence). CDR3 protein: CSALRETEQFF. The DNA for the CDR3 is TGCAGTGCCCTTCGGGAGACCGAGCAGTTCTTC.

About this clone itself: This CDR3 is also generated by other DNA sequences in the sample. This sequence joins TRBV4-3 and TRBJ1-5, with D perhaps matching TRBD1 (5 bases). Trimming cost V 1 base and J 3 bases, with 7 bases left between them. Germline CDR1 is LGHNA and CDR2 is YSLEER. This CDR3 spans 14 amino acids. The CDR3 region is CASSQGQNNQPQHF. In DNA, the CDR3 is TGCGCCAGCAGCCAAGGACAGAACAATCAGCCCCAGCATTTT.

This clone was seen more than once but under ten times. The J gene is TRBJ1-2, the V gene TRBV28; D remains unclear. This CDR3 contains 11 residues. V lost 1 base and J lost 7, with 4 bases in between. Germline V gene data show CDR1 as MDHEN and CDR2 as SYDVKM. The CDR3 DNA is TGTGCCAGCAGTTTATTGAGTGGCTACACCTTC. It is translated as CASSLLSGYTF.

This chain joins TRBV7-9 and TRBJ1-2; TRBD1 might be the D (6 bases). Trimming took 5 bases from V and 1 from J, leaving 8 bases between them. This CDR3 spans 13 amino acids. The germline V gene has CDR1 SEHNR and CDR2 FQNEAQ (reference sequence). In DNA form, the CDR3 reads TGTGCCAGCAGCCAGGACAGTAACTATGGCTACACCTTC. Translation: CASSQDSNYGYTF.

V is TRBV19 and J is TRBJ1-2, with a possible D match to TRBD1 (5 bases). Trimming cost V 7 bases and J 8 bases, with 23 bases left between them. The length of the CDR3 is 15 residues. The germline CDR1 and CDR2 sequences are LNHDA and SQIVND (reference sequence). CDR3 region: CASTPSEGLPGGYTF. CDR3 in DNA: TGTGCCAGTACTCCTTCGGAGGGGCTGCCGGGAGGCTACACCTTC.

This clone was seen a handful of times. The chain combines TRBV7-9 with TRBJ1-2; no clear D gene. Trimming took 4 bases from V and 4 from J, leaving 13 bases between them. CDR1 and CDR2 from the germline V gene are SEHNR and FQNEAQ (reference sequence). This CDR3 is built from 14 residues. CDR3 sequence reads: CASSWELDGYGYTF. CDR3 DNA: TGTGCCAGCAGCTGGGAGCTGGACGGCTATGGCTACACCTTC.

The genes are TRBV28 and TRBJ2-7; tentative D call: TRBD1 (6 bases). Trimming removed 7 bases at V and 2 bases at J, with 15 bases between. The CDR3 extends over 14 amino acids. Germline V gene lookup returns CDR1 MDHEN and CDR2 SYDVKM. CDR3 DNA: TGTGCCAGCACCCCGGGACACACAGCCTACGAGCAGTACTTC. This codes for CASTPGHTAYEQYF.

The J gene is TRBJ1-1, the V gene TRBV29-1; D remains unclear. The CDR3 is 13 residues long. V dropped 2 bases and J dropped 5 bases, with 12 bases sitting between them. Germline CDR1 reads SQVTM; CDR2 reads ANQGSEA. CDR3 protein: CSVERDGKTEAFF. The CDR3 nucleotides are TGCAGCGTTGAACGAGACGGGAAAACTGAAGCTTTCTTT.

This clone has more than one count but fewer than ten. The rearrangement joins TRBV4-3 to TRBJ1-1, with D perhaps matching TRBD1 (5 bases). Trimming pared 1 base from V and 1 base from J, leaving 10 bases between. The CDR3 runs 15 residues. Germline lookup yields CDR1 LGHNA and CDR2 YSLEER. The CDR3 sequence: CASSQVGRANTEAFF. CDR3 DNA sequence: TGCGCCAGCAGCCAAGTCGGCAGGGCGAACACTGAAGCTTTCTTT.

The chain has TRBV7-2 and TRBJ1-5; TRBD1 matches 8 bases. The trim removed 3 bases at V and 4 bases at J, leaving 8 bases unmatched. The CDR3 has 16 amino acids. Germline V CDR1 and CDR2: SGHTA, FQGNSA. DNA of the CDR3: TGTGCCAGCAGCTTCGGACAGGGTCGCCTTAATCAGCCCCAGCATTTT. Protein product: CASSFGQGRLNQPQHF.

CDR3 nucleotides: TGCAGCGTTTATGGACAGGGCCGCAAAAACATTCAGTACTTC. This codes for CSVYGQGRKNIQYF. This chain joins TRBV29-1 and TRBJ2-4, with TRBD1 matching 8 bases. This CDR3 contains 14 residues. The ends lost 5 bases at V and 3 bases at J; junction bases unmatched: 6. The germline V gene has CDR1 SQVTM and CDR2 ANQGSEA.

V and J are TRBV7-3 and TRBJ2-2, with 8 bases matching TRBD1. V gave up 4 bases and J gave up 4 bases; unmatched junction bases: 2. Per the germline V gene, CDR1 is SGHTA and CDR2 is FQGTGA. This CDR3 spans 14 amino acids. The CDR3 DNA reads TGTGCCAGCAGCTGGGGACAGGTCACCGGGGAGCTGTTTTTT. Translating it yields CASSWGQVTGELFF.

The genes are TRBV7-2 and TRBJ2-7; TRBD1 matches 8 bases. CDR1 is SGHTA, CDR2 FQGNSA, per germline. With V trimmed by 5 bases and J by 7 bases, 10 bases remained unmatched. The CDR3 covers 14 residues. CDR3: CASSGGQGSGEQYF. The CDR3 DNA sequence: TGTGCCAGCAGCGGCGGACAGGGTTCTGGGGAGCAGTACTTC. Full variable domain (rest looked up from reference TRBV7-2 and TRBJ2-7): GAGVSQSPSNKVTEKGKDVELRCDPISGHTALYWYRQSLGQGLEFLIYFQGNSAPDKSGLPSDRFSAERTGGSVSTLTIQRTQQEDSAVYLCASSGGQGSGEQYFGPGTRLTVT.

The chain links TRBV7-3 to TRBJ2-4; D may be TRBD1 (6 bases). The CDR3 has 16 residues. V lost 0 bases and J 5 bases, leaving 14 bases between the germline ends. CDR1 is SGHTA, CDR2 FQGTGA, per germline. This chain's CDR3 is CASSLTPVQGQNIQYF. CDR3 DNA sequence: TGTGCCAGCAGCTTAACTCCCGTACAGGGACAAAACATTCAGTACTTC.

This clone showed up just a few times. The chain employs TRBV5-1 and TRBJ1-1; D perhaps matches TRBD1 (5 bases). V was trimmed by 1 base and J by 4 bases, leaving 8 bases between them. This CDR3 region has 13 residues. The germline V gene has CDR1 SGHRS and CDR2 YFSETQ. CDR3 amino acids: CASSLTGLTEAFF. The DNA for the CDR3 is TGCGCCAGCAGCTTGACAGGTCTCACTGAAGCTTTCTTT.

This rearrangement joins TRBV7-2 to TRBJ2-3, with 9 bases aligning to TRBD2. CDR3 size: 14 residues. J was trimmed by 5 bases and V by 5 bases; bases with no gene match: 5. Germline V gene sequence: CDR1 SGHTA, CDR2 FQGNSA. CDR3 DNA sequence: TGTGCCAGCAGCCTCCCGACTAGCGGAGATACGCAGTATTTT. Protein sequence: CASSLPTSGDTQYF.

The genes are TRBV7-9 and TRBJ1-5; 9 positions match TRBD1. The CDR3 has 15 residues. The germline CDR1 and CDR2 sequences are SEHNR and FQNEAQ (reference sequence). V shed 6 bases and J 7 bases; nucleotides not matched to a gene: 10. DNA of the CDR3: TGTGCCAGCAGTTTAACGGGACAGGGAGGCCAGCCCCAGCATTTT. This encodes CASSLTGQGGQPQHF.

This clone turned up a few times. CDR3 residues: CATSARSTGGNYGYTF. The CDR3 nucleotides read TGTGCCACCAGCGCCCGATCGACAGGGGGTAACTATGGCTACACCTTC. The rearrangement uses TRBV15 and TRBJ1-2, with 9 bases lining up with TRBD1. The length of the CDR3 is 16 residues. The trim removed 5 bases at V and 1 base at J, leaving 8 bases unmatched. Per the germline V gene, CDR1 is LNHNV and CDR2 is YYDKDF (reference sequence).

This clone was found a few times. The J gene is TRBJ1-5, the V gene TRBV28, with 9 bases that match TRBD1. The CDR3 covers 15 residues. V was clipped by 6 bases and J by 7 bases; unmatched bases: 10. Germline loops: CDR1 MDHEN, CDR2 SYDVKM. CDR3 nucleotides: TGTGCCAGCAGCCCTACAGGGGGCGAGGGACAGCCCCAGCATTTT. Protein: CASSPTGGEGQPQHF.

This clone occurred a few times. The J gene is TRBJ1-1, the V gene TRBV19; D gene unclear. V lost 7 bases and J lost 6, with 27 bases in between. CDR1 and CDR2 from the germline V gene are LNHDA and SQIVND (reference sequence). The CDR3 spans 17 residues. CDR3 nucleotide sequence: TGTGCCAGTAAGGAGCAGCCCTCCAAGAGATACGGGGCTGAAGCTTTCTTT. This translates into CASKEQPSKRYGAEAFF.

The V and J genes are TRBV15 and TRBJ1-5; D remains unclear. Germline V lookup: CDR1 LNHNV, CDR2 YYDKDF (reference sequence). The CDR3 totals 12 residues. Trimming removed 5 bases from V and 10 bases from J, with 12 bases in between. The CDR3 loop is CATSYGVLPQHF. Here the CDR3 DNA reads TGTGCCACCAGCTACGGGGTTCTTCCCCAGCATTTT.

This clone was counted between two and nine times. This chain links TRBV4-2 with TRBJ2-1, with D uncertain. This CDR3 region has 14 residues. Trimming shortened V by 2 bases and J by 10 bases, and 15 bases separated the two germline ends. Germline CDR1 is LGHNA and CDR2 is YNFKEQ. CDR3 DNA: TGTGCCAGCAGCCAACGAGGTTCGCCTCGCGAGCAGTTCTTC. Its translation is CASSQRGSPREQFF.

This clone showed up just a few times. This same CDR3 is encoded by further DNA sequences in the sample. The rearrangement uses TRBV28 and TRBJ2-7; the D gene is possibly TRBD2 (5 bases). CDR1 and CDR2 (germline): MDHEN, SYDVKM. The CDR3 runs 12 residues. V dropped 7 bases and J dropped 1 base, with 8 bases sitting between them. The chain's CDR3 is CASTRGSYEQYF. CDR3 in DNA: TGTGCCAGCACCCGGGGTTCCTACGAGCAGTACTTC. The full variable domain, with the rest looked up from reference TRBV28 and TRBJ2-7, is DVKVTQSSRYLVKRTGEKVFLECVQDMDHENMFWYRQDPGLGLRLIYFSYDVKMKEKGDIPEGYSVSREKKERFSLILESASTNQTSMYLCASTRGSYEQYFGPGTRLTVT.

The chain is built from TRBV7-9 and TRBJ2-3; D unclear. The germline CDR1 and CDR2 sequences are SEHNR and FQNEAQ (reference sequence). This CDR3 is 11 amino acids long. Trimming removed 11 bases at V and 0 bases at J, with 6 bases between. CDR3 sequence reads: CAAGSTDTQYF. CDR3 coding DNA: TGTGCCGCCGGGAGCACAGATACGCAGTATTTT.

This chain uses TRBV4-1 with TRBJ2-6; 9 nucleotides match TRBD1. This CDR3 region has 17 residues. V lost 4 bases, J lost 1 base, and 5 bases stayed unmatched. Germline V gene data show CDR1 as MGHRA and CDR2 as YSYEKL. The CDR3 protein is CASSRRQGGSGANVLTF. The CDR3 coding sequence is TGCGCCAGCAGCCGTCGACAGGGGGGGTCTGGGGCCAACGTCCTGACTTTC.